This T cell receptor (beta chain) was captured in a study of OX40 agonist ivuxolimab in advanced cancers. Study conclusions and caveats: Some nonresponders also had low normalized T-cell clonal expansion.

This clone was observed a handful of times. The antigen remains undetermined. Clones were read by immunoSEQ multiplex PCR, and TCRdb kept only the in-frame ones, dropping some. The sample lists approximately 66,000 clones; roughly nine tenths were seen once. The sequence was obtained from an adult with an advanced solid tumor such as melanoma, head and neck, liver or kidney cancer. This sample comprised CD4+ or CD8+ T cells sorted from blood, obtained in a trial of the OX40 agonist ivuxolimab.

CDR3 region: CASSQPNREARGYTF. In nucleotides, the CDR3 is TGCGCCAGCAGCCAACCTAATCGGGAAGCGAGGGGCTACACCTTC. The J gene is TRBJ1-2, the V gene TRBV4-1; D uncertain. Germline lookup yields CDR1 MGHRA and CDR2 YSYEKL. Trimming removed 2 bases from V and 8 bases from J, with 18 bases in between. The CDR3 runs 15 residues.